This T cell receptor beta chain was observed in a study of shared clonotypes between healthy human individuals. This CDR3 is 14 amino acids long. Trimming took 5 bases from V and 5 from J, leaving 15 bases between them. The V gene's germline CDR1 is MNHEY and CDR2 SMNVEV (reference sequence). Only in-frame clones appear in the TCRdb table, and some are missing; sequencing was by immunoSEQ multiplex PCR. This sample has some 2,400,000 clones, with nearly 97% found just once. This receptor was obtained from a man aged 18 to 35 in good health. Sequenced input: naive CD4+ T cells sorted from blood. Noted subset: CD45RA+ positively selected. The chain links TRBV27 to TRBJ2-5; tentative D call: TRBD1 (6 bases). CDR3 residues: CASSPRGGRETQYF. The CDR3 nucleotides are TGTGCCAGCAGTCCCCGTGGGGGCCGGGAGACCCAGTACTTC.